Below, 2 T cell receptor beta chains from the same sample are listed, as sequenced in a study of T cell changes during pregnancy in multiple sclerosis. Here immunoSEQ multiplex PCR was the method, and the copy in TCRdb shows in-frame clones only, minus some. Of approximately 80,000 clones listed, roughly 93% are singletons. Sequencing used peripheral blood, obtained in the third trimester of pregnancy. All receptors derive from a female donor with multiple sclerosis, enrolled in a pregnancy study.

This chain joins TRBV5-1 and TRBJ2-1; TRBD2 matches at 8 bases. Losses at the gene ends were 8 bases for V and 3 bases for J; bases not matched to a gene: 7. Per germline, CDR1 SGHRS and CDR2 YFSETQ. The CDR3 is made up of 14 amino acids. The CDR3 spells CASGGGRDYNEQFF. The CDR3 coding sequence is TGCGCCAGTGGCGGGGGGCGGGACTACAATGAGCAGTTCTTC.

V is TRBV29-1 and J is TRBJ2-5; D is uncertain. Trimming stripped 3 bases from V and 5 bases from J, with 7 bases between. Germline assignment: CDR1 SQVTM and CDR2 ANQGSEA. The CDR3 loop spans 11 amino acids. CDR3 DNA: TGCAGCGTTGACCGTTCGGAGACCCAGTACTTC. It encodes CSVDRSETQYF.